One and the same sample provided the 12 T cell receptor beta chains below, sequenced in a study of T cell repertoires in cytomegalovirus infection. TCRdb ran MiXCR on the reads and lists one entry per CDR3 protein. The sample lists about 360,000 distinct CDR3 sequences; roughly 18% were seen once. The sample comprised PBMCs. The source of these receptors is a human donor in good health (CMV status not recorded). Some clones in this sample may be carry-over from other donors' samples.

This sequence joins TRBV6-6 and TRBJ2-5, with 7 bases lining up with TRBD1. V dropped 6 bases and J dropped 5; count of bases not matched to a gene: 15. The germline CDR1 and CDR2 sequences are MNHNY and SVGAGI (reference sequence). This CDR3 comprises 16 residues. The CDR3 nucleotides are TGTGCCAGCAGGAACACAAAGGGGGCGCCCGGGGAGACCCAGTACTTC. Amino acids: CASRNTKGAPGETQYF.

This clonotype was seen ten or more times. The chain recombines TRBV7-2 with TRBJ2-2; no reliable D call. Trimming removed 5 bases from V and 1 base from J, with 11 bases in between. Germline V lookup: CDR1 SGHTA, CDR2 FQGNSA. The CDR3 covers 15 residues. CDR3 coding DNA: TGTGCCAGCAGCCCTACAGCCCTGAACACCGGGGAGCTGTTTTTT. Its protein is CASSPTALNTGELFF.

This clonotype was picked up many times. The chain employs TRBV7-2 and TRBJ2-4; perhaps TRBD2 as D (5 bases). The CDR3 covers 13 residues. The germline V and J ends were trimmed by 5 bases and 9 bases, with 14 bases remaining between them. Germline CDR1 and CDR2: SGHTA and FQGNSA. CDR3 DNA: TGTGCCAGCAGCCCAAGCGGACCTTCCATTCAGTACTTC. Amino acid sequence: CASSPSGPSIQYF.

This clonotype was observed many times. This chain links TRBV11-3 with TRBJ2-1; TRBD2 is a possible D gene (6 bases). V lost 5 bases, J lost 3 bases, and 8 bases lay in between. From germline, CDR1 is SGHNT and CDR2 YENEEA. The CDR3 is made up of 13 amino acids. CDR3 sequence (DNA): TGTGCCAGCAGCCGGGACTTCTACAATGAGCAGTTCTTC. Its protein is CASSRDFYNEQFF.

This clonotype was seen repeatedly, ten times or more. The chain has TRBV6-5 and TRBJ1-4; unclear D gene. Germline assignment: CDR1 MNHEY and CDR2 SVGAGI. The CDR3 is 16 residues long. V lost 0 bases and J lost 6, with 14 bases in between. The CDR3 nucleotides read TGTGCCAGCAGTTACTCGTTTCCCCTGAGGGATGAAAAACTGTTTTTT. Translation: CASSYSFPLRDEKLFF.

The sample holds many counts of this clonotype. The chain links TRBV7-2 to TRBJ2-4; unclear D gene. V lost 5 bases, J lost 8 bases, and 10 bases lay in between. There are 12 residues in the CDR3. CDR1 SGHTA and CDR2 FQGNSA come from the germline V gene. CDR3 region: CASSPFRDIQYF. CDR3 in DNA: TGTGCCAGCAGCCCCTTTCGGGACATTCAGTACTTC. The full variable domain, completed using reference TRBV7-2 and TRBJ2-4, is GAGVSQSPSNKVTEKGKDVELRCDPISGHTALYWYRQSLGQGLEFLIYFQGNSAPDKSGLPSDRFSAERTGGSVSTLTIQRTQQEDSAVYLCASSPFRDIQYFGAGTRLSVL.

V usage is TRBV20-1 and J usage is TRBJ2-7, with D possibly being TRBD2 (5 bases). Germline V gives CDR1 DFQATT, CDR2 SNEGSKA (reference sequence). The CDR3 has 16 residues. The germline V and J ends were trimmed by 5 bases and 2 bases, with 22 bases remaining between them. Written as DNA, the CDR3 is TGCAGTGCTTCGGTTTTAGCGAGATCGGGCGCCTACGAGCAGTACTTC. It codes for CSASVLARSGAYEQYF.

The chain employs TRBV2 and TRBJ2-3; TRBD2 matches 7 bases. The CDR3 is 15 amino acids. Germline CDR1 reads SNHLY; CDR2 reads FYNNEI. V trimming: 4 bases; J trimming: 1 base; junction bases outside the gene matches: 5. The CDR3: CASSGRGGGTDTQYF. CDR3 in DNA: TGTGCCAGCAGTGGGCGCGGGGGAGGCACAGATACGCAGTATTTT.

The DNA of the CDR3 is TGTGCCAGCAGCTACAAAGACAGGGCGGCGGGCTACACCTTC. It codes for CASSYKDRAAGYTF. The chain links TRBV7-2 to TRBJ1-2, with 7 bases aligning to TRBD1. The CDR3 runs 14 residues. Trimming at V came to 4 bases and at J to 8 bases, leaving 10 bases not matched to a gene. Germline CDR1 is SGHTA and CDR2 is FQGNSA.

The chain is built from TRBV10-2 and TRBJ2-1; 7 nucleotides match TRBD2. From germline, CDR1 is WSHSY and CDR2 SAAADI. Trimming took 10 bases from V and 2 from J; bases not matched to a gene: 8. The CDR3 totals 14 residues. The CDR3 DNA follows: TGCGCCAATGCGGGAGTAGGAACCTACAATGAGCAGTTCTTC. Amino acid sequence: CANAGVGTYNEQFF.

This clonotype was found a few times. The gene calls are TRBV7-2 and TRBJ2-3, with D maybe TRBD1 (6 bases). The CDR3 length is 15 residues. V was shortened by 6 bases and J by 2 bases, with 15 bases between the two germline ends. Germline V lookup: CDR1 SGHTA, CDR2 FQGNSA. In DNA form, the CDR3 reads TGTGCCAGCAGATGGGGGACACATACCACAGATACGCAGTATTTT. As protein: CASRWGTHTTDTQYF.

This clonotype was observed a handful of times. The J gene is TRBJ2-5, the V gene TRBV20-1, with 12 positions matching TRBD2. Germline V gene lookup returns CDR1 DFQATT and CDR2 SNEGSKA (reference sequence). The CDR3 loop spans 13 amino acids. The trim removed 8 bases at V and 5 bases at J, leaving 6 bases unmatched. In nucleotides, the CDR3 is TGCAGTACACTAGCGGGGGGTTTTGAGACCCAGTACTTC. This translates into CSTLAGGFETQYF.